What follows describes a single TCR beta chain. RNA was extracted with the RNeasy kit, and a quantity of about 0.5 to 1 ug was reverse transcribed using random hexamers. Amplification of the TCR beta CDR3 was carried out by immunoSEQ multiplex PCR, which spanned a total of 54 Vbeta and 13 Jbeta segments. TCRdb reprocessed the immunoSEQ multiplex PCR reads via MiXCR and lists one record per CDR3 protein. The data hold some 110,000 distinct CDR3 sequences, with 85% to 95% observed a single time. V lost 1 base and J 0 bases, leaving 12 bases between the germline ends. Germline loops: CDR1 SEHNR, CDR2 FQNEAQ (reference sequence). This CDR3 region has 17 residues. TCR beta sequences were obtained from blood CD8+ and CD4+ T cells. FACS enriched CD8+ TEMRA cells, while bulk CD8+ and CD4+ were negatively isolated. The data stem from a study of CD8 T cells in Susac syndrome.

The V and J genes are TRBV7-9 and TRBJ1-4; no clear D. The sequenced material came from CD4+ T cells from PBMCs. The source is a human donor with multiple sclerosis. The CDR3 here is CASSLGPAAPTNEKLFF. The CDR3 nucleotides read TGTGCCAGCAGCTTAGGTCCAGCAGCCCCAACTAATGAAAAACTGTTTTTT.